The clone carrying this T cell receptor (beta chain) was seen only a few times. The antigen is unknown. These data belong to a study of T cells in Graves' hyperthyroidism and ophthalmopathy. The CDR3 spans 15 residues. V was cut by 0 bases and J by 0 bases, with 10 bases left in between. Germline V gives CDR1 SGDLS, CDR2 YYNGEE. The TCR beta CDR3 regions underwent amplification using RNA transcripts as the source. The HTBI primer set drove a first-round RT-PCR of the TCR CDR3. TCRdb re-analysed the multiplex PCR reads in MiXCR, keeping a single row per CDR3 protein. The repertoire holds 300,000 to 450,000 distinct CDR3 sequences, with roughly 17% as singletons. Exclusion criteria comprised uncontrolled infection, other autoimmune disease, pregnancy or lactation. PBMCs stemmed from over 7.5 ml fresh peripheral blood. Study-level results: Among thyroid clonotypes expanded above 0.001, most also appeared in blood.

The gene calls are TRBV9 and TRBJ2-7, with a possible D match to TRBD1 (5 bases). The sequenced sample consisted of blood. The source is a woman in her thirties with Graves' hyperthyroidism that later progressed to Graves' ophthalmopathy. CDR3 protein: CASSVASGFSYEQYF. CDR3 DNA: TGTGCCAGCAGCGTAGCATCAGGGTTCTCCTACGAGCAGTACTTC.